This TCR beta chain comes out of a study of CD8 T cells in ankylosing spondylitis. Preparation of TCR beta libraries was done by quantitative 5'-RACE with molecular barcodes. TCRdb fed the 5' RACE reads into MiXCR, producing one record per CDR3 protein. The sample contains hundreds of thousands of distinct CDR3 sequences, 8.6% of which appear only once. The germline V gene has CDR1 DFQATT and CDR2 SNEGSKA (reference sequence). The length of the CDR3 is 14 residues. V lost 5 bases and J lost 4, with 17 bases in between. Findings and caveats of the study: CD8+ cells made up the disease-linked clones, which were relatively rare in peripheral blood. Roughly eight highly homologous variants made up a TCR beta motif that seemed to typify ankylosing spondylitis blood. The clones that were linked to disease were reported to be significantly enriched in matched synovial fluid samples from ankylosing spondylitis patients.

This clonotype occurred many times. Its antigen is unknown. This clonotype was obtained from a male donor with ankylosing spondylitis or in good health (not recorded which). The gene calls are TRBV20-1 and TRBJ2-5; D is possibly TRBD2 (5 bases). The source material was blood, either unsorted or a sorted T cell fraction (not recorded which). The CDR3 DNA follows: TGCAGTGCTCTTAAGGGCCCAGAGGGAGAGACCCAGTACTTC. Its protein product is CSALKGPEGETQYF.